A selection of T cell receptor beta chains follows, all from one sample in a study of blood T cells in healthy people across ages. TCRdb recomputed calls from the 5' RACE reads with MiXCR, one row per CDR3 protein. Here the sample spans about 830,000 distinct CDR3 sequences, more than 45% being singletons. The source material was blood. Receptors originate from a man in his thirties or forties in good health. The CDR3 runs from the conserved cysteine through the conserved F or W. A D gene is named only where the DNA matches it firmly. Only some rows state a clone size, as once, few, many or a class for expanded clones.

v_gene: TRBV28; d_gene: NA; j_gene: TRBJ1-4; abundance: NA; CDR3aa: CASTATNEKLFF; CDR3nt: TGTGCCAGCACTGCAACTAATGAAAAACTGTTTTTT
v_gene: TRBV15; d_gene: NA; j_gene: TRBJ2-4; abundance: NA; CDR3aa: CATSRDRVNIQYF; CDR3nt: TGTGCCACCAGCAGAGACAGGGTAAACATTCAGTACTTC
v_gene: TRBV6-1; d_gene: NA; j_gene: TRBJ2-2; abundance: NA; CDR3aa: CAMSDRDNTGELFF; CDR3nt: TGTGCCATGTCGGACCGGGACAACACCGGGGAGCTGTTTTTT
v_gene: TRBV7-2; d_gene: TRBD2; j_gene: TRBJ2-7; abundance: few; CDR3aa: CASSLGPAGGYEQYF; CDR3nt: TGTGCCAGCAGCTTAGGGCCAGCGGGAGGTTACGAGCAGTACTTC
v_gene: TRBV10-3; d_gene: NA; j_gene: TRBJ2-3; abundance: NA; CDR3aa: CAISSVGDGTDTQYF; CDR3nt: TGTGCCATCAGTTCCGTGGGGGATGGCACAGATACGCAGTATTTT
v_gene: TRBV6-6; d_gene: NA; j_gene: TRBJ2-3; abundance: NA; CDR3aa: CASSYGGKGTDTQYF; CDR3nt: TGTGCCAGCAGTTACGGCGGGAAGGGCACAGATACGCAGTATTTT
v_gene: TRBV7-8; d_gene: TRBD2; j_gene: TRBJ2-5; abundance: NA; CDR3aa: CASSFLSGGGFQETQYF; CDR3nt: TGTGCCAGCAGCTTCCTTTCGGGCGGGGGATTCCAAGAGACCCAGTACTTC
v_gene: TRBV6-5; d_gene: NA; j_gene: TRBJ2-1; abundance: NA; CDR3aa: CASSYASRYEQFF; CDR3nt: TGTGCCAGCAGTTACGCTTCGCGGTATGAGCAGTTCTTC
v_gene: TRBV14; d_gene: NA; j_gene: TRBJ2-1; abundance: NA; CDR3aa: CASSQQPGTIYNEQFF; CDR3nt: TGTGCCAGCAGCCAACAACCCGGGACCATATACAATGAGCAGTTCTTC
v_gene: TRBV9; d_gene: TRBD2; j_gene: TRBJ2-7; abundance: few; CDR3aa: CASSKHPHGTSGRLDEQYF; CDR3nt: TGTGCCAGCAGCAAACACCCCCATGGGACTAGCGGGAGGTTGGACGAGCAGTACTTC
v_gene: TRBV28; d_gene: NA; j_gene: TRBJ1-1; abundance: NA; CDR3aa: CARSVRPEAFF; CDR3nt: TGTGCCCGATCCGTCCGGCCTGAAGCTTTCTTT
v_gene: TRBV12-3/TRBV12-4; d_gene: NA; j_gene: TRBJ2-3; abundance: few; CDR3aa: CASSLALTGLSTHTQYF; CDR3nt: TGTGCCAGCAGTTTAGCGCTGACAGGCCTAAGCACCCATACGCAGTATTTT
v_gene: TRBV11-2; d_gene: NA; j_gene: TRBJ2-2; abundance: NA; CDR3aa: CASSVIRAVSGSGELFF; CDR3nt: TGTGCCAGCAGCGTTATTCGGGCCGTCAGTGGTTCCGGGGAGCTGTTTTTT
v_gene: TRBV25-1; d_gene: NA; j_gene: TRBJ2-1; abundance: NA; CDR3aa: CTSSGGSGRAAYNEQFF; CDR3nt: TGTACCAGCAGTGGGGGATCTGGGCGGGCAGCCTACAATGAGCAGTTCTTC
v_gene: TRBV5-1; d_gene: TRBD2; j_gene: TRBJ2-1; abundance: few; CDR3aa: CASRDLTSGGYNEQFF; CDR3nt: TGCGCCAGCCGGGATCTGACTAGCGGAGGCTACAATGAGCAGTTCTTC
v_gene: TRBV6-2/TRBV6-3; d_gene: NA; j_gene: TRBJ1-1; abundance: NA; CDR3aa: CASSYNRGGSNTEAFF; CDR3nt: TGTGCCAGCAGTTATAATCGGGGTGGATCGAACACTGAAGCTTTCTTT
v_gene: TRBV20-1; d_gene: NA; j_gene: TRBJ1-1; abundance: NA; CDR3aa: CSARTTGSSTEAFF; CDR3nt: TGCAGTGCTAGAACCACAGGGTCTTCCACTGAAGCTTTCTTT
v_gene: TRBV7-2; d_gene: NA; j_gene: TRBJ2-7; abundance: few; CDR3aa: CASSLEARTLYEQYF; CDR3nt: TGTGCCAGCAGCTTAGAGGCCCGGACACTCTACGAGCAGTACTTC
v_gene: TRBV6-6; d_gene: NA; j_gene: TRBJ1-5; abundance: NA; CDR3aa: CASSYGDLNQPQHF; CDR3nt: TGTGCCAGCAGTTACGGGGACCTCAATCAGCCCCAGCATTTT
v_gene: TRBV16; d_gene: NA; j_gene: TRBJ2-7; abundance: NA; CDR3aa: CASSHSTSYEQYF; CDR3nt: TGTGCCAGCAGCCACAGCACCTCCTACGAGCAGTACTTC
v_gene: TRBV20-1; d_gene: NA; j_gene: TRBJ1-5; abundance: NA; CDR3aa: CSARTEKNNQPQHF; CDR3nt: TGCAGTGCCAGGACAGAGAAAAACAATCAGCCCCAGCATTTT
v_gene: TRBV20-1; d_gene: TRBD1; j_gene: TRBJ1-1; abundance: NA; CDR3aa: CSASHRGRVFSEAFF; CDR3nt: TGCAGTGCTAGTCACAGGGGGCGCGTGTTTTCTGAAGCTTTCTTT
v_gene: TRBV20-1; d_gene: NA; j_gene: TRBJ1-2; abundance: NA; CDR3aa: CSASRYDRANYGYTF; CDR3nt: TGCAGTGCTAGCCGCTATGACAGAGCTAACTATGGCTACACCTTC
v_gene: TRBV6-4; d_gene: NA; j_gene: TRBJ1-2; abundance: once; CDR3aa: CASKGVWDKAGYTF; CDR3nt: TGTGCCAGCAAAGGGGTCTGGGATAAAGCTGGCTACACCTTC
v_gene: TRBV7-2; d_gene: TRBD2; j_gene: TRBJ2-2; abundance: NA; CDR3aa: CASSPGTSSANTGELFF; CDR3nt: TGTGCCAGCAGTCCCGGGACTAGCAGCGCGAACACCGGGGAGCTGTTTTTT
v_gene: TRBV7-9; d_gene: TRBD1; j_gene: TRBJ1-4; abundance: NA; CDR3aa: CASSLQGGKTNEKLFF; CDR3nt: TGTGCCAGCAGCTTACAAGGGGGCAAGACTAATGAAAAACTGTTTTTT
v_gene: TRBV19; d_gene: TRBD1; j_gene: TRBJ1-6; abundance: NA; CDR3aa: CATRQGAGSPLHF; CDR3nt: TGTGCCACCAGACAGGGGGCTGGGTCACCCCTCCACTTT
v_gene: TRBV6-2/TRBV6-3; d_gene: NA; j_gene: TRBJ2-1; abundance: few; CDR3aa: CASSYGVSSYNEQFF; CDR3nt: TGTGCCAGCAGTTACGGGGTGAGCTCCTACAATGAGCAGTTCTTC
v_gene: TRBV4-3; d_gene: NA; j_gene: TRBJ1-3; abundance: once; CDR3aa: CASSQDRGNTIYF; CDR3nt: TGCGCCAGCAGCCAAGATAGGGGAAACACCATATATTTT
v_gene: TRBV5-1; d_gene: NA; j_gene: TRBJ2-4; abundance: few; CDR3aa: CASSYQGGDIQYF; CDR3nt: TGCGCCAGCAGCTATCAAGGCGGAGACATTCAGTACTTC
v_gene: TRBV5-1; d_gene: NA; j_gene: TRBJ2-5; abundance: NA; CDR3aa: CASSFDTQETQYF; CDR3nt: TGCGCCAGCAGCTTCGACACCCAAGAGACCCAGTACTTC
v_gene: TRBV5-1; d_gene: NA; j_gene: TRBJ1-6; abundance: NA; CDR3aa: CASSGEGRNSPLHF; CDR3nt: TGCGCCAGCAGCGGGGAAGGACGTAATTCACCCCTCCACTTT
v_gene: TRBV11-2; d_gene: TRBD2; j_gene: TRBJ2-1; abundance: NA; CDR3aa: CASSTTSGGINEQFF; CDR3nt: TGTGCCAGCAGCACAACTAGCGGGGGGATCAATGAGCAGTTCTTC
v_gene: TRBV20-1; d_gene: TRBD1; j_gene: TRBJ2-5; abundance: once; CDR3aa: CSARDRQGPLNGQYF; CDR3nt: TGCAGTGCTAGAGACCGACAGGGTCCTTTAAACGGGCAGTACTTC
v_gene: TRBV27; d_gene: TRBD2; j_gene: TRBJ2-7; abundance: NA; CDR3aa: CASSLLAGRHYEQYF; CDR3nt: TGTGCCAGCAGTCTCTTAGCGGGGAGGCATTACGAGCAGTACTTC
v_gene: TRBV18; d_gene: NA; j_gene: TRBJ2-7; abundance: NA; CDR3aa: CASSPQGMTGEQYF; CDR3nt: TGTGCCAGCTCACCCCAAGGGATGACAGGCGAGCAGTACTTC
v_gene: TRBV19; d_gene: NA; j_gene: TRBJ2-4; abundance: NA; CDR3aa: CASNSVDRGQRENIQYF; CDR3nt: TGTGCTAGTAATTCGGTTGATCGTGGGCAGCGAGAAAACATTCAGTACTTC
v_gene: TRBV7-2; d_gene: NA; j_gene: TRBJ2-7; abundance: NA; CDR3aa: CASSLGVGVSYEQYF; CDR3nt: TGTGCCAGCAGCTTAGGGGTGGGGGTGAGTTACGAGCAGTACTTC
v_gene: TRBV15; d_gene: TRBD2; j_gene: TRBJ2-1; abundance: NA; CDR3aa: CATSRGASRGVEQFF; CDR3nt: TGTGCCACCAGCAGAGGGGCCTCTCGGGGGGTTGAGCAGTTCTTC
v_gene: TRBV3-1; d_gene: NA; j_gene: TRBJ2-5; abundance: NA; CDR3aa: CASSQGSRGVETQYF; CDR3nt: TGTGCCAGCAGCCAAGGTAGCAGGGGGGTAGAGACCCAGTACTTC